One and the same sample provided the 26 T cell receptor beta chains below, sequenced in a study of T cell changes during pregnancy in multiple sclerosis. The data were produced by immunoSEQ multiplex PCR, yet TCRdb's version contains in-frame clones alone and is incomplete. The sample consists of 55,000 to 65,000 clones, about 87% of them appearing once. This specimen consisted of peripheral blood, obtained in the first trimester of pregnancy. The receptors here all came from a female donor in good health, enrolled as a control in a pregnancy study.

This chain connects TRBV9 to TRBJ1-2; the match to TRBD1 covers 7 bases. Germline assignment: CDR1 SGDLS and CDR2 YYNGEE. CDR3 length: 15 amino acids. J gave up 5 bases and V 3 bases, and 10 bases lay outside the gene matches. CDR3 protein: CASSEPDRPLYGYTF. The CDR3 DNA reads TGTGCCAGCAGCGAACCGGACAGGCCCCTATATGGCTACACCTTC.

The V call is TRBV7-2, the J call TRBJ2-2, with 8 positions matching TRBD2. The CDR3 is 16 amino acids. Germline CDR1 and CDR2: SGHTA and FQGNSA. With V trimmed by 5 bases and J by 1 base, 6 bases remained unmatched. CDR3 nucleotide sequence: TGTGCCAGCAGCCAACCGGGGGGGCTGAACACCGGGGAGCTGTTTTTT. Its protein is CASSQPGGLNTGELFF.

The chain uses TRBV2 and TRBJ1-1; maybe TRBD1 (5 bases). Trimming left V 7 bases short and J 0 bases short, with 9 bases between. The CDR3 is made up of 13 amino acids. Germline lookup yields CDR1 SNHLY and CDR2 FYNNEI. The CDR3 region has the DNA TGTGCCAGCACCGCGACAGTGAACACTGAAGCTTTCTTT. Its protein is CASTATVNTEAFF. Full variable domain (outside the CDR3, taken from reference TRBV2 and TRBJ1-1): EPEVTQTPSHQVTQMGQEVILRCVPISNHLYFYWYRQILGQKVEFLVSFYNNEISEKSEIFDDQFSVERPDGSNFTLKIRSTKLEDSAMYFCASTATVNTEAFFGQGTRLTVV.

This clone was seen only once. The chain carries TRBV4-1 and TRBJ2-5, with no clear D. Germline loops: CDR1 MGHRA, CDR2 YSYEKL. V dropped 1 base and J dropped 1 base, with 4 bases sitting between them. CDR3 size: 13 residues. The CDR3 spells CASSQGLQETQYF. The CDR3 DNA is TGCGCCAGCAGCCAAGGACTCCAAGAGACCCAGTACTTC.

The chain joins TRBV28 to TRBJ1-2, with 9 positions matching TRBD1. V shed 5 bases and J 6 bases; nucleotides not matched to a gene: 7. CDR3 size: 14 residues. Germline V gene sequence: CDR1 MDHEN, CDR2 SYDVKM. CDR3: CASSRDRATHGYTF. DNA of the CDR3: TGTGCCAGCAGTCGGGACAGGGCGACCCATGGCTACACCTTC.

The genes are TRBV5-1 and TRBJ2-3; no firm D call. CDR1 SGHRS and CDR2 YFSETQ come from the germline V gene. This CDR3 has 14 amino acids. The V end lost 4 bases, the J end lost 2 bases, and 11 bases lay between the germline ends. CDR3 in DNA: TGCGCCAGCAGCGTTCGGTCTCTCACAGATACGCAGTATTTT. Residues: CASSVRSLTDTQYF.

This chain connects TRBV6-5 to TRBJ2-2; D is perhaps TRBD1 (5 bases). Germline CDR1 reads MNHEY; CDR2 reads SVGAGI. V lost 7 bases and J 1 base, leaving 10 bases between the germline ends. The CDR3 extends over 14 amino acids. The CDR3 sequence is CASIPRENTGELFF. The CDR3 DNA sequence: TGTGCCAGCATCCCCAGGGAGAACACCGGGGAGCTGTTTTTT.

The chain employs TRBV7-2 and TRBJ2-1, with 7 bases matching TRBD1. Germline V lookup: CDR1 SGHTA, CDR2 FQGNSA. CDR3 length: 16 amino acids. Trimming removed 1 base from V and 6 bases from J; junction bases left unmatched: 9. The CDR3 DNA is TGTGCCAGCAGCTTAGACATAGGGGGCAGGGGCAATGAGCAGTTCTTC. Translating gives CASSLDIGGRGNEQFF.

The chain carries TRBV29-1 and TRBJ1-2; 9 bases are shared with TRBD1. V lost 0 bases, J lost 5 bases, and 10 bases stayed unmatched. The germline gives CDR1 SQVTM, CDR2 ANQGSEA. The CDR3 contains 16 residues. The CDR3 DNA reads as TGCAGCGTTGAAGAAGAGACAGGGGGAATTGGGTATGGCTACACCTTC. This gives the protein CSVEEETGGIGYGYTF.

V is TRBV10-3 and J is TRBJ2-3; 8 bases are a match to TRBD1. Germline V gene lookup returns CDR1 ENHRY and CDR2 SYGVKD. The CDR3 sequence is 13 residues long. Losses at the gene ends were 6 bases for V and 2 bases for J; bases not matched to a gene: 1. The CDR3 DNA sequence: TGTGCCATCAGGGACAGGGCCACAGATACGCAGTATTTT. As protein: CAIRDRATDTQYF.

The genes are TRBV29-1 and TRBJ2-3; TRBD2 matches 9 bases. The CDR3 is made up of 15 amino acids. Germline values: CDR1 SQVTM, CDR2 ANQGSEA. Trimming at V came to 4 bases and at J to 3 bases, leaving 8 bases not matched to a gene. The CDR3 sequence: CSVGSGLARTDTQYF. Written as DNA, the CDR3 is TGCAGCGTTGGATCGGGACTAGCCAGGACAGATACGCAGTATTTT.

The rearrangement links TRBV19 to TRBJ1-1, with D maybe TRBD1 (5 bases). CDR1 and CDR2 (germline): LNHDA, SQIVND (reference sequence). Trimming left V 8 bases short and J 5 bases short, with 15 bases between. The CDR3 is 13 amino acids. The CDR3 nucleotides are TGTGCCAGTTCCAAGGGGTTCGAGACTGAAGCTTTCTTT. Protein: CASSKGFETEAFF.

This clone was seen only once. The chain uses TRBV27 and TRBJ2-3; TRBD1 agrees at 7 bases. V was clipped by 5 bases and J by 6 bases; unmatched bases: 8. Looked up from germline, CDR1 is MNHEY and CDR2 is SMNVEV (reference sequence). The CDR3 length is 14 residues. Here the CDR3 reads CASSPRRRGDTQYF. DNA for the CDR3: TGTGCCAGCAGTCCCCGTCGCAGGGGGGATACGCAGTATTTT.

The chain couples TRBV7-8 to TRBJ1-2; tentatively, D is TRBD1 (6 bases). The V end lost 5 bases, the J end lost 6 bases, and 28 bases lay between the germline ends. CDR3 length equals 18 residues. Per germline, CDR1 SGHVS and CDR2 FQNEAQ. CDR3 nucleotide sequence: TGTGCCAGCAGCACCAGTGGGGGGGGCTTAGCAGCGCTCAATGGCTACACCTTC. Protein product: CASSTSGGGLAALNGYTF.

The genes are TRBV28 and TRBJ1-5; D gene uncertain. Germline CDR1 MDHEN, CDR2 SYDVKM. The germline V and J ends were trimmed by 3 bases and 0 bases, with 15 bases remaining between them. CDR3 length: 17 residues. The CDR3 DNA follows: TGTGCCAGCAGTTTTTCTTTCGGAGAGTTTAGCAATCAGCCCCAGCATTTT. It codes for CASSFSFGEFSNQPQHF.

The chain has TRBV4-3 and TRBJ2-1; the match to TRBD2 covers 8 bases. This CDR3 has 16 amino acids. V lost 4 bases and J lost 6; bases outside the gene matches: 11. Germline CDR1 reads LGHNA; CDR2 reads YSLEER. The CDR3 DNA sequence: TGCGCCAGCAGCCTCGCTGCCGGGGGGGCCGGCAATGAGCAGTTCTTC. It specifies CASSLAAGGAGNEQFF.

The rearrangement joins TRBV21-1 to TRBJ1-3; TRBD1 is the table's D call, not checked against the DNA. TRBV21-1 is reported as a pseudogene. The CDR3 is made up of 15 amino acids. CDR3 sequence (DNA): TGTGCCAGCACCTCGACAGGGGCATCTGGAAACACCATATATTTT. Translation: CASTSTGASGNTIYF.

V and J are TRBV9 and TRBJ1-2; 10 bases match TRBD1. Germline CDR1 reads SGDLS; CDR2 reads YYNGEE. J lost 3 bases, V lost 3 bases, and 5 bases had no gene match. This CDR3 has 15 residues. CDR3 protein: CASSARTGGDYGYTF. In DNA form, the CDR3 reads TGTGCCAGCAGCGCCCGGACAGGGGGAGACTATGGCTACACCTTC.

The CDR3 region has the DNA TGTGCCAGCAGCCAATGGGGGGAAGGGACTGAAGCTTTCTTT. Its protein product is CASSQWGEGTEAFF. The J gene is TRBJ1-1, the V gene TRBV14, with a tentative D call TRBD1 (5 bases). Trimming shortened V by 2 bases and J by 5 bases, and 12 bases separated the two germline ends. The CDR3 has 14 amino acids. The germline gives CDR1 SGHDN, CDR2 FVKESK.

This clone has a single count. CDR3 protein: CASSFTGTNSPLHF. As DNA, the CDR3 is TGCGCCAGCAGCTTCACAGGGACTAATTCACCCCTCCACTTT. The rearrangement links TRBV5-1 to TRBJ1-6; weak D call: TRBD1 (6 bases). This CDR3 region has 14 residues. Germline-derived CDR1 and CDR2 are SGHRS and YFSETQ. Trimming took 2 bases from V and 6 from J, leaving 9 bases between them. The full variable domain, with the rest looked up from reference TRBV5-1 and TRBJ1-6, is KAGVTQTPRYLIKTRGQQVTLSCSPISGHRSVSWYQQTPGQGLQFLFEYFSETQRNKGNFPGRFSGRQFSNSRSEMNVSTLELGDSALYLCASSFTGTNSPLHFGNGTRLTVT.

J is TRBJ2-1 and V is TRBV9, with a tentative D call TRBD1 (6 bases). Germline V gives CDR1 SGDLS, CDR2 YYNGEE. This CDR3 is built from 16 residues. With 3 bases removed from V and 0 bases from J, the gap between germline ends came to 13 bases. This CDR3 reads CASSARDTSSYNEQFF. The CDR3 coding sequence is TGTGCCAGCAGCGCCCGGGACACCAGCTCCTACAATGAGCAGTTCTTC.

V gene TRBV15 combines with J gene TRBJ1-5; TRBD1 might be the D (6 bases). Trimming stripped 6 bases from V and 4 bases from J, with 16 bases between. Germline-derived CDR1 and CDR2 are LNHNV and YYDKDF (reference sequence). The CDR3 has 15 amino acids. The CDR3 bases are TGTGCCACCAGAGGGGGGGGAATGAGGAATCAGCCCCAGCATTTT. Translated: CATRGGGMRNQPQHF.

This chain connects TRBV6-5 to TRBJ1-1; weak D call: TRBD1 (5 bases). Germline loops: CDR1 MNHEY, CDR2 SVGAGI. Trimming removed 0 bases at V and 0 bases at J, with 11 bases between. The CDR3 contains 16 residues. This CDR3 reads CASSYSGGRVNTEAFF. DNA for the CDR3: TGTGCCAGCAGTTACTCCGGGGGTAGAGTGAACACTGAAGCTTTCTTT.

The chain recombines TRBV2 with TRBJ2-7, with 7 bases matching TRBD1. The germline V gene has CDR1 SNHLY and CDR2 FYNNEI. The CDR3 sequence is 14 residues long. Trimming at V came to 7 bases and at J to 2 bases, leaving 8 bases not matched to a gene. Here the CDR3 reads CASTRDSRTYEQYF. The CDR3 DNA follows: TGTGCCAGCACCAGGGACAGCCGGACCTACGAGCAGTACTTC.

In this sample, this clone turned up a few times. CDR3 amino acids: CSVISVQETQYF. CDR3 nucleotides: TGCAGCGTTATATCAGTCCAAGAGACCCAGTACTTC. The V call is TRBV29-1, the J call TRBJ2-5; no reliable D call. The CDR3 covers 12 residues. Trimming took 5 bases from V and 1 from J, leaving 8 bases between them. Germline V CDR1 and CDR2: SQVTM, ANQGSEA.

The chain couples TRBV29-1 to TRBJ1-4, with D possibly matching TRBD1 (6 bases). The length of the CDR3 is 13 residues. V lost 2 bases and J 7 bases, leaving 11 bases between the germline ends. The germline CDR1 and CDR2 sequences are SQVTM and ANQGSEA. CDR3 sequence: CSVETGQSEKLFF. The DNA of the CDR3 is TGCAGCGTTGAAACAGGGCAAAGTGAAAAACTGTTTTTT.